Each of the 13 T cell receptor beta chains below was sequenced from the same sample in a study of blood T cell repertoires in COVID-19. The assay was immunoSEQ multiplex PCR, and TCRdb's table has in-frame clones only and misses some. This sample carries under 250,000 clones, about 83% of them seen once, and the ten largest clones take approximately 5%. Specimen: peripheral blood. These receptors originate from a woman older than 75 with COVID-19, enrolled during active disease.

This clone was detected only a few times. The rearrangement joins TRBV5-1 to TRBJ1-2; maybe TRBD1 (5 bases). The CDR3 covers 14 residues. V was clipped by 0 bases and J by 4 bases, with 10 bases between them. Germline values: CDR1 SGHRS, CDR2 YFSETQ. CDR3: CASSLGQGVYGYTF. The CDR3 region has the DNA TGCGCCAGCAGCTTGGGACAAGGGGTCTATGGCTACACCTTC.

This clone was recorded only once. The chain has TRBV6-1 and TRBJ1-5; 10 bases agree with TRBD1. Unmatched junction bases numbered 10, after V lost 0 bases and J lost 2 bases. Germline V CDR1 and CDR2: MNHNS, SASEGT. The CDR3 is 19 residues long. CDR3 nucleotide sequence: TGTGCCAGCAGTGAAGCGGCGGGACAGGGGAATGCGGGCAATCAGCCCCAGCATTTT. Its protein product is CASSEAAGQGNAGNQPQHF.

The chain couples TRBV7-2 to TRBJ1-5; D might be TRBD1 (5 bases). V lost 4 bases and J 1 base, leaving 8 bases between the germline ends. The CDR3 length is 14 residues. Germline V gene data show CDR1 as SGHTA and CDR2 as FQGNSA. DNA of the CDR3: TGTGCCAGCAGCTCCAGACAGAGCAATCAGCCCCAGCATTTT. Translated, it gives CASSSRQSNQPQHF. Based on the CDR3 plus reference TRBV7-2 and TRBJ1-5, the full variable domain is GAGVSQSPSNKVTEKGKDVELRCDPISGHTALYWYRQSLGQGLEFLIYFQGNSAPDKSGLPSDRFSAERTGGSVSTLTIQRTQQEDSAVYLCASSSRQSNQPQHFGDGTRLSIL.

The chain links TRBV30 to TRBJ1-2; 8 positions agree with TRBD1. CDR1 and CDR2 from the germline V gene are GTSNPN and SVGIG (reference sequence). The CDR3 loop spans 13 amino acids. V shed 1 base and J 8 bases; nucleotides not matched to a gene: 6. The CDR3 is CAWSAGQGYGYTF. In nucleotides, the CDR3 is TGTGCCTGGAGTGCCGGACAGGGATACGGCTACACCTTC. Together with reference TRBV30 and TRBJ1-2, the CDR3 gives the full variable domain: SQTIHQWPATLVQPVGSPLSLECTVEGTSNPNLYWYRQAAGRGLQLLFYSVGIGQISSEVPQNLSASRPQDRQFILSSKKLLLSDSGFYLCAWSAGQGYGYTFGSGTRLTVV.

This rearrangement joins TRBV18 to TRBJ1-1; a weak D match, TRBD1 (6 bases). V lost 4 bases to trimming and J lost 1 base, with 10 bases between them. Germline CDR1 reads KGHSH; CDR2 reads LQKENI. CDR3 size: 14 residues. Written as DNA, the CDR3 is TGTGCCAGCTCACTGGGGGCGGCGAACACTGAAGCTTTCTTT. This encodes CASSLGAANTEAFF.

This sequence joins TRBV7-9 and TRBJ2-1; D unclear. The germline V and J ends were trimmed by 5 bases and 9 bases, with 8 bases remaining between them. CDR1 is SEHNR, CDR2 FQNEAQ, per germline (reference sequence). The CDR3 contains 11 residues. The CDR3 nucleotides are TGTGCCAGCAGCCGTTTATCTGAGCAGTTCTTC. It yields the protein CASSRLSEQFF.

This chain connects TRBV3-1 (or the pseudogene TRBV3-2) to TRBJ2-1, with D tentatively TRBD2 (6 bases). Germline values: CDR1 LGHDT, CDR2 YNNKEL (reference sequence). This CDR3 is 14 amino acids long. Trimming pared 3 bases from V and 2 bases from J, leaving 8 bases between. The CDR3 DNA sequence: TGTGCCAGCAGCCATGCGGGGCCCTACAATGAGCAGTTCTTC. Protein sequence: CASSHAGPYNEQFF.

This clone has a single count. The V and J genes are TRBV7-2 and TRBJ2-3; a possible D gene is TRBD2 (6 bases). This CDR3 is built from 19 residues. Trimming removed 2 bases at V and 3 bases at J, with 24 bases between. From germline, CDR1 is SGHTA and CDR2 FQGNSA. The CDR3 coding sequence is TGTGCCAGCAGCTTAACGGGGGTCCTGTTTGCGGAGAGTACAGATACGCAGTATTTT. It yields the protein CASSLTGVLFAESTDTQYF.

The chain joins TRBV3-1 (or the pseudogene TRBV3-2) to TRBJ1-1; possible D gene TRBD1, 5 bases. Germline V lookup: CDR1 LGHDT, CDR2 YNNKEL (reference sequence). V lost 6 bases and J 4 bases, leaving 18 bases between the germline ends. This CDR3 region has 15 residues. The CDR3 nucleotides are TGTGCCAGCAGGGTTCCAGGGTGTAAGGCCACTGAAGCTTTCTTT. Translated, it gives CASRVPGCKATEAFF.

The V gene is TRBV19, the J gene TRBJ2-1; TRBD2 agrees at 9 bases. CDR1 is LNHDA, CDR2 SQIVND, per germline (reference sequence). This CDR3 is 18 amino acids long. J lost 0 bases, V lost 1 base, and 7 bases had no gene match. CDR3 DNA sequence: TGTGCCAGTAGTATAGTTAGCGGGGGCCTAAGCTCCTACAATGAGCAGTTCTTC. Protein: CASSIVSGGLSSYNEQFF. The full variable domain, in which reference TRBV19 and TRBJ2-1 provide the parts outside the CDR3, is DGGITQSPKYLFRKEGQNVTLSCEQNLNHDAMYWYRQDPGQGLRLIYYSQIVNDFQKGDIAEGYSVSREKKESFPLTVTSAQKNPTAFYLCASSIVSGGLSSYNEQFFGPGTRLTVL.

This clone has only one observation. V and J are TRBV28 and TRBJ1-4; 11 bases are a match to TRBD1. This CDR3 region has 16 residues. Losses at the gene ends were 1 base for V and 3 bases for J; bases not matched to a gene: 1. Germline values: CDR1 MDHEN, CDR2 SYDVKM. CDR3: CASSLSGQGANEKLFF. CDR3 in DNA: TGTGCCAGCAGTTTATCGGGACAGGGGGCTAATGAAAAACTGTTTTTT.

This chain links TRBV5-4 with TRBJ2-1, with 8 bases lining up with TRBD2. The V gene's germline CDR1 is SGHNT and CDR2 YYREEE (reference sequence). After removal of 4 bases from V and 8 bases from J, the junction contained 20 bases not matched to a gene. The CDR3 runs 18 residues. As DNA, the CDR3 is TGTGCCAGCAGCCTGGGGACTAGTCAAGCTCTACTTTCCCATGAGCAGTTCTTC. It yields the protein CASSLGTSQALLSHEQFF.

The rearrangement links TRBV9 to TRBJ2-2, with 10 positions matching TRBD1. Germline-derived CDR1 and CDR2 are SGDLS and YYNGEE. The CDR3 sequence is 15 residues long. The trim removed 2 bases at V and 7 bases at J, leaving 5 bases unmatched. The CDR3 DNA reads TGTGCCAGCAGCGTCGGGACAGGGGCCGGCGGGGAGCTGTTTTTT. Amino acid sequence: CASSVGTGAGGELFF.